This T cell receptor beta chain came from a study of T cell responses to AZD1222 COVID-19 vaccine. Clones were sequenced by immunoSEQ multiplex PCR, and TCRdb holds only the in-frame ones, with some missing. The sample lists 150,000 to 180,000 clones, 70% to 90% occurring once. As for this clone: The antigen is not known.

The length of the CDR3 is 12 residues. Germline CDR1 SEHNR, CDR2 FQNEAQ (reference sequence). V shed 4 bases and J shed 4 bases, with 7 bases lying between them. Study observations and caveats: Only six people who got AZD1222 tested seropositive at baseline. Targets within unmutated variant regions were reportedly found for nearly half of spike-specific TCRs. Donors in the cohort were predominantly white British and more often female, and clonal diversity was possibly underestimated. Across the whole spike, CD4 TCRs peaked at regions 160-218 and 743-854.

This clonotype was sampled from an adult in good health. The genes are TRBV7-9 and TRBJ1-1; unclear D gene. The sample consisted of peripheral blood, taken on day 0 of MenACWY control vaccination. The CDR3 region has the DNA TGTGCCAGCAGCTACCTAAGCACTGAAGCTTTCTTT. Protein sequence: CASSYLSTEAFF.